This T cell receptor (beta chain) was found in a study of OX40 agonist ivuxolimab in advanced cancers. Overall study: Patients were given ivuxolimab, an antibody that agonizes OX40 (CD134). Study findings and constraints: On average, a greater number of expanded clones characterised CD8+ T cells relative to CD4+.

Notes on this clone: Its specificity is unknown.

V gave up 2 bases and J gave up 1 base; unmatched junction bases: 1. From germline, CDR1 is MGHDK and CDR2 SYGVNS. This CDR3 region has 15 residues. Sequenced by immunoSEQ multiplex PCR; TCRdb stores in-frame clones only, minus some. The repertoire holds approximately 89,000 clones, with around nine tenths as singletons. The receptor was derived from an adult with an advanced solid tumor such as melanoma, head and neck, liver or kidney cancer. The J gene is TRBJ1-3, the V gene TRBV25-1; 8 bases align to TRBD1. The starting material was CD4+ or CD8+ T cells sorted from blood, obtained in a trial of the OX40 agonist ivuxolimab. CDR3 DNA: TGTGCCAGCAGTGAACAGGGGGCTTCTGGAAACACCATATATTTT. Protein product: CASSEQGASGNTIYF. The entire variable domain, with the rest obtained from reference TRBV25-1 and TRBJ1-3, is as follows: EADIYQTPRYLVIGTGKKITLECSQTMGHDKMYWYQQDPGMELHLIHYSYGVNSTEKGDLSSESTVSRIRTEHFPLTLESARPSHTSQYLCASSEQGASGNTIYFGEGSWLTVV.